The 3 T cell receptor beta chains below come from one sample, sequenced in a study of Graves' ophthalmopathy and Graves' hyperthyroidism. Amplification of the TCR beta CDR3 regions used RNA transcripts (as template). Scientists carried out first-round RT-PCR using HTBI primers and then a second-round multiplex PCR. One entry per CDR3 protein results from TCRdb running MiXCR on the multiplex PCR reads. This sample has roughly 400,000 distinct CDR3 sequences, with over 15% found just once. The specimen was peripheral blood. The receptors were gathered from a woman under 30 with stable Graves' hyperthyroidism.

Many counts were recorded for this clonotype. V gene TRBV6-1 combines with J gene TRBJ2-7; no clear D gene. V lost 6 bases, J lost 0 bases, and 6 bases lay in between. The CDR3 spans 12 residues. Looked up from germline, CDR1 is MNHNS and CDR2 is SASEGT. CDR3 sequence reads: CASRDGSYEQYF. Here the CDR3 DNA reads TGTGCCAGCAGGGACGGCTCCTACGAGCAGTACTTC.

At least ten counts were recorded for this clonotype. V gene TRBV12-3 or TRBV12-4 combines with J gene TRBJ2-5; 9 bases fit TRBD1. Trimming cost V 8 bases and J 4 bases; bases outside gene matches: 8. This CDR3 comprises 14 residues. In DNA form, the CDR3 reads TGTGCCAGCGCAACGACAGGGGGAGGAGAGACCCAGTACTTC. Translating it yields CASATTGGGETQYF.

There are many counts of this clonotype. The gene calls are TRBV28 and TRBJ2-7, with 7 bases aligning to TRBD1. V dropped 6 bases and J dropped 6; count of bases not matched to a gene: 14. Looked up from germline, CDR1 is MDHEN and CDR2 is SYDVKM. This CDR3 comprises 15 residues. CDR3 amino acids: CASRPGTDGGSEQYF. CDR3 DNA sequence: TGTGCCAGCAGACCTGGGACAGACGGAGGATCCGAGCAGTACTTC. Variable domain in full (rest from reference TRBV28 and TRBJ2-7): DVKVTQSSRYLVKRTGEKVFLECVQDMDHENMFWYRQDPGLGLRLIYFSYDVKMKEKGDIPEGYSVSREKKERFSLILESASTNQTSMYLCASRPGTDGGSEQYFGPGTRLTVT.